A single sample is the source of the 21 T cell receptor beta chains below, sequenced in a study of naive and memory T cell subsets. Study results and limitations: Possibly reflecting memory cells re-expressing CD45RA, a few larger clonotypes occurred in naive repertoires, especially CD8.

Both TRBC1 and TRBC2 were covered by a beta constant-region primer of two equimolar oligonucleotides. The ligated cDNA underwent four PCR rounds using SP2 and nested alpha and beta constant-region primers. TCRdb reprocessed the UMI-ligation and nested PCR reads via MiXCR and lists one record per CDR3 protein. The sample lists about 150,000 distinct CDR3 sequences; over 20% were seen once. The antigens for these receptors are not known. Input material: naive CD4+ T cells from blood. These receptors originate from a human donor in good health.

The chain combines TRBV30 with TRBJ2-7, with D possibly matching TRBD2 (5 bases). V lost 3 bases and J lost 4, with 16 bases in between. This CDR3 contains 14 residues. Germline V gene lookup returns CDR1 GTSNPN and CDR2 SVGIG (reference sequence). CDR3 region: CAWSRGTKIYEQYF. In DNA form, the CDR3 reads TGTGCCTGGAGCCGGGGAACCAAAATATACGAGCAGTACTTC.

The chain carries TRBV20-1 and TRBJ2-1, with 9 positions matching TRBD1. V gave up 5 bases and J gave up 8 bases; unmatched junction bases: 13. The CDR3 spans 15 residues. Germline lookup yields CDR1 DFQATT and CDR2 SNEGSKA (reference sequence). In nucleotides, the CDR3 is TGCAGTGCTCCCCTAGGACAGGGGTTTATTCATGAGCAGTTCTTC. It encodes CSAPLGQGFIHEQFF.

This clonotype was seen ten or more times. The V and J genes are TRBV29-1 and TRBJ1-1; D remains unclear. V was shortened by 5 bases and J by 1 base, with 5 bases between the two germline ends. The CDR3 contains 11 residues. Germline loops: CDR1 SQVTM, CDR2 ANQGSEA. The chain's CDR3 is CSVKRNTEAFF. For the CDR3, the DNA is TGCAGCGTTAAGAGGAACACTGAAGCTTTCTTT.

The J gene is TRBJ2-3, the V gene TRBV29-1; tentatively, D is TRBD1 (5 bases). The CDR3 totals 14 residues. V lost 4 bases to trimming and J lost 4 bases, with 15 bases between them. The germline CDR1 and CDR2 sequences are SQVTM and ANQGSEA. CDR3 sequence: CSVGLRARSDTQYF. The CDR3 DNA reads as TGCAGCGTTGGGCTCAGGGCCCGTTCAGATACGCAGTATTTT.

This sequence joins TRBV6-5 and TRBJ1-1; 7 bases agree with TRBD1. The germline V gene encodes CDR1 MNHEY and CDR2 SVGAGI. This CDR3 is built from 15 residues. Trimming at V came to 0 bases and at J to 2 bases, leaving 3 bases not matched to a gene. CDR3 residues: CASSYSDRINTEAFF. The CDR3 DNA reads TGTGCCAGCAGTTACTCGGACAGGATAAACACTGAAGCTTTCTTT.

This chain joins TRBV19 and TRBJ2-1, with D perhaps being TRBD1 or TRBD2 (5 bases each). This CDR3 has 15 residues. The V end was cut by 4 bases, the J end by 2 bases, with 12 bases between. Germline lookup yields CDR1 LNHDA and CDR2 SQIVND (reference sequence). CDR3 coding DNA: TGTGCCAGTAGTAACCGGGACCTACCCTACAATGAGCAGTTCTTC. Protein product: CASSNRDLPYNEQFF.

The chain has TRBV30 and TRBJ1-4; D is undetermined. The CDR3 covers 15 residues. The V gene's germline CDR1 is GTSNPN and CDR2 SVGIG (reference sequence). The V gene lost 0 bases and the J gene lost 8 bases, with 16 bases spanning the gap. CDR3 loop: CAWSVPPRSSEKLFF. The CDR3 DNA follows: TGTGCCTGGAGTGTACCCCCCAGGTCCTCGGAAAAACTGTTTTTT.

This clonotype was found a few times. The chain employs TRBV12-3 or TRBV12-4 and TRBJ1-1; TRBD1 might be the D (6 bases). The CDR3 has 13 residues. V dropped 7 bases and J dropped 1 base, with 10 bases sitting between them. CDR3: CASTQDRNTEAFF. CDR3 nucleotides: TGTGCCAGCACCCAGGACAGGAACACTGAAGCTTTCTTT.

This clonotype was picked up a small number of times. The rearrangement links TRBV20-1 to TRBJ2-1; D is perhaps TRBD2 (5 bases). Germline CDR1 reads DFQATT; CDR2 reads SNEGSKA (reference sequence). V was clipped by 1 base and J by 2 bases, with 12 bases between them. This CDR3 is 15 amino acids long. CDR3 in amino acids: CSARGSPGTYNEQFF. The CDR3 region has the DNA TGCAGTGCTAGAGGTTCACCGGGAACCTACAATGAGCAGTTCTTC.

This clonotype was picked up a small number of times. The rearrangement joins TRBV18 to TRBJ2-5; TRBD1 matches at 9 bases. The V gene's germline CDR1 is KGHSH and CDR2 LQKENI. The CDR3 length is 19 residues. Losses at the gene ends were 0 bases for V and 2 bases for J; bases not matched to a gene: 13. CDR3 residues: CASSPPGQGLIESQETQYF. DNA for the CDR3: TGTGCCAGCTCACCACCGGGACAGGGCTTGATTGAAAGTCAAGAGACCCAGTACTTC.

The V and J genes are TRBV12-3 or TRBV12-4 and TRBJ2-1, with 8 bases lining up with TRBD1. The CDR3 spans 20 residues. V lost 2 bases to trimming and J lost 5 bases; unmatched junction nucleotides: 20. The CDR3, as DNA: TGTGCCAGCAGTTTACTAGTAGGACAGGGCGCTTATCCTGTTAACAATGAGCAGTTCTTC. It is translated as CASSLLVGQGAYPVNNEQFF.

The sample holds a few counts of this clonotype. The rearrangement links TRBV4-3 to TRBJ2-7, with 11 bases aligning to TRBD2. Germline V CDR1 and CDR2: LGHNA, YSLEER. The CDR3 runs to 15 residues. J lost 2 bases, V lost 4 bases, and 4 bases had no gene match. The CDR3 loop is CASSLHSGRAYEQYF. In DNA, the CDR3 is TGCGCCAGCAGCCTCCATAGCGGGAGGGCCTACGAGCAGTACTTC.

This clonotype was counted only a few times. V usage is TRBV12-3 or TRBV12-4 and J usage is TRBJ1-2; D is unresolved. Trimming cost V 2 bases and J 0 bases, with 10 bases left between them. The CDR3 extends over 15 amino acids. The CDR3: CASSLNGRPNYGYTF. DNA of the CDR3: TGTGCCAGCAGTTTAAATGGCAGACCTAACTATGGCTACACCTTC.

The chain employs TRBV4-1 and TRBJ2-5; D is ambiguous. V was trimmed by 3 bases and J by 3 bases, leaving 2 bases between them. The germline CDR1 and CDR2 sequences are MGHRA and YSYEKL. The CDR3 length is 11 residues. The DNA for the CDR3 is TGCGCCAGCAGCCACGAAGAGACCCAGTACTTC. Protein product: CASSHEETQYF.

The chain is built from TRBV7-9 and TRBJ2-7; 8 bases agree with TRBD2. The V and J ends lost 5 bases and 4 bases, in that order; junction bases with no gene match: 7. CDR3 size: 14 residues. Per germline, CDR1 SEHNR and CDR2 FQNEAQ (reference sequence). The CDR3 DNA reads TGTGCCAGCAGCCAGACGGGAGGGCCTTACGAGCAGTACTTC. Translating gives CASSQTGGPYEQYF.

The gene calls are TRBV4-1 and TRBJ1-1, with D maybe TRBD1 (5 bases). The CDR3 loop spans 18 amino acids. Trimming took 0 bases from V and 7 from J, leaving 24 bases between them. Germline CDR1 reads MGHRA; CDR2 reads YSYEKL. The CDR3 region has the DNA TGCGCCAGCAGCCAAGATTTCAGGACAACCTCCCAGGGCAGTGAAGCTTTCTTT. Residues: CASSQDFRTTSQGSEAFF.

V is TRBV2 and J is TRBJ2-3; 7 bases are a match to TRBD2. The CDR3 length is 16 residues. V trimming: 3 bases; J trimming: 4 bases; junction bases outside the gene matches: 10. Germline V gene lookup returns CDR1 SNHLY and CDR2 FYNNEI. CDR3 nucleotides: TGTGCCAGCAGTGATAAGCCCCGGGAGGCCTCAGATACGCAGTATTTT. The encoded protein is CASSDKPREASDTQYF.

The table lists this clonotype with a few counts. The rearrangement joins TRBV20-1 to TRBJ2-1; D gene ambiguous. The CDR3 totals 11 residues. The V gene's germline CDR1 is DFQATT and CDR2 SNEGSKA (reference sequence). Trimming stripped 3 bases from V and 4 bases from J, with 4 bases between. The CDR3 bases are TGCAGTGCTAGTGGTTACAATGAGCAGTTCTTC. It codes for CSASGYNEQFF.

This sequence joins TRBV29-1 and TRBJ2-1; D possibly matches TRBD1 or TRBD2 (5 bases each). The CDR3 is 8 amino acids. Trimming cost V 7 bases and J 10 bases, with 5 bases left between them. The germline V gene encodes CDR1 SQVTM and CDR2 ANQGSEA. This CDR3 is CSGGEQFF. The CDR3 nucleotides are TGCAGCGGGGGGGAGCAGTTCTTC.

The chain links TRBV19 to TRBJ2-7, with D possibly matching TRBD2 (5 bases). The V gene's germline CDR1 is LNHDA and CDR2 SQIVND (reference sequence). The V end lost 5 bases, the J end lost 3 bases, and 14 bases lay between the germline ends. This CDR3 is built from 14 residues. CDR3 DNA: TGTGCCAGTAGTCCTAGAGGGAGTATCTACGAGCAGTACTTC. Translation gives CASSPRGSIYEQYF. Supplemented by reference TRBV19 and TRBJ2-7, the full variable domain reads DGGITQSPKYLFRKEGQNVTLSCEQNLNHDAMYWYRQDPGQGLRLIYYSQIVNDFQKGDIAEGYSVSREKKESFPLTVTSAQKNPTAFYLCASSPRGSIYEQYFGPGTRLTVT.

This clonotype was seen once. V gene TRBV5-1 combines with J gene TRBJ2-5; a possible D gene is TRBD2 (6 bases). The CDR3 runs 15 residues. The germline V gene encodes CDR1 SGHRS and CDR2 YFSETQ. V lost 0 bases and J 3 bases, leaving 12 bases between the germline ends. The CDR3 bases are TGCGCCAGCAGCTTGGTGTCTAGCGAAAAAGAGACCCAGTACTTC. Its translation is CASSLVSSEKETQYF.